This T cell receptor (beta chain) was documented in a study of Graves' ophthalmopathy and Graves' hyperthyroidism. Across the study: Peripheral blood sampling occurred at initial diagnosis, before any treatment. Study-level findings and limits: Ophthalmopathy cases were distinguished from stable hyperthyroidism by a 13-signature model, reaching just over 85% sensitivity and 81.08% specificity.

Investigators amplified TCR beta CDR3 regions from RNA transcripts. The first-round RT-PCR employed HTBI primers together with the Qiagen OneStep RT-PCR kit. A multiplex PCR was then performed as the second round. One entry per CDR3 protein results from TCRdb running MiXCR on the multiplex PCR reads. Of roughly 380,000 distinct CDR3 sequences listed, 15% were seen once; the top ten hold about 7%. Hyperthyroidism patients, all newly diagnosed, had under 2 months' duration and ages of 18 to 65. Between the trimmed V and J ends, which lost 2 bases and 2 bases, there was a span of 9 bases. The CDR3 spans 14 residues. Germline values: CDR1 MNHEY, CDR2 SVGAGI. As regards this clonotype: Antigen specificity is unknown.

The receptor comes from a woman aged 18 to 35 with stable Graves' hyperthyroidism. The sequencing sample was made of peripheral blood. The chain couples TRBV6-5 to TRBJ2-5; D might be TRBD2 (6 bases). The CDR3 here is CASSYDGTQETQYF. The CDR3, as DNA: TGTGCCAGCAGTTACGACGGGACTCAAGAGACCCAGTACTTC.